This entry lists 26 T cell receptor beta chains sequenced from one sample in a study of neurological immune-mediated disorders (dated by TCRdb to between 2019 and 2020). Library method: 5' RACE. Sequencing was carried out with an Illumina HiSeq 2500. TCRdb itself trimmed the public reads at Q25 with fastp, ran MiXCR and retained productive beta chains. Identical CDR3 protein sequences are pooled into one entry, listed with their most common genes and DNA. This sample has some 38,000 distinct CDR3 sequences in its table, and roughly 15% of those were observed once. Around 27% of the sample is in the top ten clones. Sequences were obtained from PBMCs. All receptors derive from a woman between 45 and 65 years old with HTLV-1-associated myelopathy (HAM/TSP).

The CDR3 DNA reads as TGTGCCAGCAGCTCCCGGGACGGCGGCACTGAAGCTTTCTTT. Its protein product is CASSSRDGGTEAFF. V is TRBV7-9 and J is TRBJ1-1; D might be TRBD1 (5 bases). There are 14 residues in the CDR3. Germline V gene sequence: CDR1 SEHNR, CDR2 FQNEAQ (reference sequence). V shed 4 bases and J shed 4 bases, with 13 bases lying between them.

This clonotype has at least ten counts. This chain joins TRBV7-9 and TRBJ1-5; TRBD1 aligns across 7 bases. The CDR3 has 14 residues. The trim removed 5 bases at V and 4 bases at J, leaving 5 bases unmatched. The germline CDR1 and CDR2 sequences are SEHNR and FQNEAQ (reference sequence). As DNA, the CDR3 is TGTGCCAGCAGCGCACAGGGGTGGAATCAGCCCCAGCATTTT. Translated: CASSAQGWNQPQHF. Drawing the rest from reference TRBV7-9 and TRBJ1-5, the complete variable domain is DTGVSQNPRHKITKRGQNVTFRCDPISEHNRLYWYRQTLGQGPEFLTYFQNEAQLEKSRLLSDRFSAERPKGSFSTLEIQRTEQGDSAMYLCASSAQGWNQPQHFGDGTRLSIL.

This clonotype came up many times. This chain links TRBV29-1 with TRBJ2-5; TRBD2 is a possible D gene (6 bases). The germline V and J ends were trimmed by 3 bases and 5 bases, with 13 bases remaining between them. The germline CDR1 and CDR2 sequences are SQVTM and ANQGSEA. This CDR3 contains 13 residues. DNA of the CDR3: TGCAGCGTTGATCGGGGGAATTCGGAGACCCAGTACTTC. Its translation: CSVDRGNSETQYF.

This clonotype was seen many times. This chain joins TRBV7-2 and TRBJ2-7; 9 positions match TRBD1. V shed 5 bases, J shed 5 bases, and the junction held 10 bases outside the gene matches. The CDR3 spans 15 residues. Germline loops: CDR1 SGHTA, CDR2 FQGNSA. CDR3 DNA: TGTGCCAGCAGCCTAGAGGGACAGGGTGCCCACGAGCAGTACGTC. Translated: CASSLEGQGAHEQYV.

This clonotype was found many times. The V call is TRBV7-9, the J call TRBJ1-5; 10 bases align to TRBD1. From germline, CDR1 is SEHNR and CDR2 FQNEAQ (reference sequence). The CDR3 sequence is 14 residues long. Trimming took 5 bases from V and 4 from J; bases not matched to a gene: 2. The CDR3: CASSVGQGNQPQHF. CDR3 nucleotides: TGTGCCAGCAGCGTGGGACAGGGGAATCAGCCCCAGCATTTT.

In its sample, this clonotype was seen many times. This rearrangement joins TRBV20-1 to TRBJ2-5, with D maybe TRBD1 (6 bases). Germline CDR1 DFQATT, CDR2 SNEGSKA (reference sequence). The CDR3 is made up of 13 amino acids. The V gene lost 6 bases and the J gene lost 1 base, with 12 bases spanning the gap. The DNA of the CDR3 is TGCAGTGCACCCTCCAGGGGCCAAGAGACCCAGTACTTC. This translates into CSAPSRGQETQYF.

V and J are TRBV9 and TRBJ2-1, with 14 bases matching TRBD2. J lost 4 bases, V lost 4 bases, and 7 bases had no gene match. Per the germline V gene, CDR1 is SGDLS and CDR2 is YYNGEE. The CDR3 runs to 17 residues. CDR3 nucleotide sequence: TGTGCCAGCAGCCTCGGGACTAGCGGGGGCCTTTACAATGAGCAGTTCTTC. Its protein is CASSLGTSGGLYNEQFF.

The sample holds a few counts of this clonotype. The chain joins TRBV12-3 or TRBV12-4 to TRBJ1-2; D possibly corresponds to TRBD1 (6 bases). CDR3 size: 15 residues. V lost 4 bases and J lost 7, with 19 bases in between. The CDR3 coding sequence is TGTGCCAGCAGTTCACTGGGGTGGGGGGGCCGTGGCTACACCTTC. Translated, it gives CASSSLGWGGRGYTF.

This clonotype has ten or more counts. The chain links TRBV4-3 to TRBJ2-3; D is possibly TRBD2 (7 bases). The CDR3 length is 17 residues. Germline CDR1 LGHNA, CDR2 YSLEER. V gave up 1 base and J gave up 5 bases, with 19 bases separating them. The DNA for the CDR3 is TGCGCCAGCAGCCAAGGGAGGAGGCGGGGGCTAGGAGATACGCAGTATTTT. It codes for CASSQGRRRGLGDTQYF.

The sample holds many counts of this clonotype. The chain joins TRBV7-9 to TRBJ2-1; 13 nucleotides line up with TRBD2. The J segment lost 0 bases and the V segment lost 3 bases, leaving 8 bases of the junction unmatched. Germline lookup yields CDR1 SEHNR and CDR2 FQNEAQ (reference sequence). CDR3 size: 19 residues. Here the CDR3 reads CASSLGTSGDQSSYNEQFF. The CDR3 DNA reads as TGTGCCAGCAGCTTGGGGACTAGCGGGGACCAAAGCTCCTACAATGAGCAGTTCTTC.

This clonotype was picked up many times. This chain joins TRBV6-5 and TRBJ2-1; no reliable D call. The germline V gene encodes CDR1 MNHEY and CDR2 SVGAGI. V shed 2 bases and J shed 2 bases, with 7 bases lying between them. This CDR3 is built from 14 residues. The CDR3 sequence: CASSYKGTYNEQFF. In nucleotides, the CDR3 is TGTGCCAGCAGTTACAAGGGAACCTACAATGAGCAGTTCTTC.

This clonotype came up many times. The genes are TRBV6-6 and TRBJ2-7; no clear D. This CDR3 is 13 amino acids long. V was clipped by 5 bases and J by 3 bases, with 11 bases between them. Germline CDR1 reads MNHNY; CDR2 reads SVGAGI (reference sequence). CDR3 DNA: TGTGCCAGCAGTACCGTAGGCGGCTACGAGCAGTACTTC. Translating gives CASSTVGGYEQYF.

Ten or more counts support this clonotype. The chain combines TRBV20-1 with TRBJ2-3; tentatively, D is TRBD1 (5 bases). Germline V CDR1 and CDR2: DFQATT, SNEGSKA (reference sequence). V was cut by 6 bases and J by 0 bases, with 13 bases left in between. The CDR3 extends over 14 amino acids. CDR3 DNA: TGCAGTGCACCAGGGTCGTGGAGCACAGATACGCAGTATTTT. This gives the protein CSAPGSWSTDTQYF.

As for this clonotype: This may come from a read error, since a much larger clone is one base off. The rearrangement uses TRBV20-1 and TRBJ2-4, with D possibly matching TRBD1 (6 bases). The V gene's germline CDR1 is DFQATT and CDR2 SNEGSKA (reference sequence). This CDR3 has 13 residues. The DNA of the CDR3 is TGCAGTGCAGCGAGCAGGGGCCAAAACATTCATTACTTC. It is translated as CSAASRGQNIHYF.

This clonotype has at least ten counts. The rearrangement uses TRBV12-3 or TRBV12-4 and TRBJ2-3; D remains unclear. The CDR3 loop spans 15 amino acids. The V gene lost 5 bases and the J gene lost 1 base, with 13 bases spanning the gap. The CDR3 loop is CASSALVGGTDTQYF. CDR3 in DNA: TGTGCCAGCAGTGCGTTAGTCGGCGGCACAGATACGCAGTATTTT.

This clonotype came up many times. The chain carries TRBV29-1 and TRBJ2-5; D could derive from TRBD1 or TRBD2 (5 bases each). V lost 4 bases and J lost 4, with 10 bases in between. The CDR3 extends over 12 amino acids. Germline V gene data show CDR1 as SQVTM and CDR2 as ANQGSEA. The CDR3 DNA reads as TGCAGCGTTGGACCAGGGAGAGAGACCCAGTACTTC. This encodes CSVGPGRETQYF.

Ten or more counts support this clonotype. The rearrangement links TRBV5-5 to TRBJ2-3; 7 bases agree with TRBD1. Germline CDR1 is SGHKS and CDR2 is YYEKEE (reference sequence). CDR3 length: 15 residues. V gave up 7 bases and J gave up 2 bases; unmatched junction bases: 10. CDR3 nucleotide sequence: TGTGCCAGCGGTGCAGGGGGTGAAGACACAGATACGCAGTATTTT. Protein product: CASGAGGEDTDTQYF.

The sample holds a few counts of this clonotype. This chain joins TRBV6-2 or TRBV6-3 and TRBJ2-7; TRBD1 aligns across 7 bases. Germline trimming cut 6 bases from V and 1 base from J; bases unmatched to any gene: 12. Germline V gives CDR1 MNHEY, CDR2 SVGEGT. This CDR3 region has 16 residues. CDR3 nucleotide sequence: TGTGCCAGCAGACCCATCGGGACAGCTTCATCCTACGAGCAGTACTTC. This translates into CASRPIGTASSYEQYF.

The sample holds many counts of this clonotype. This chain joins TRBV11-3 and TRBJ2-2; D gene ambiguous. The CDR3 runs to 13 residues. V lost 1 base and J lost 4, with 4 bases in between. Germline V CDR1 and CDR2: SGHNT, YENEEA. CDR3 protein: CASSLVGTGELFF. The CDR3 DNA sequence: TGTGCCAGCAGCTTAGTCGGCACCGGGGAGCTGTTTTTT.

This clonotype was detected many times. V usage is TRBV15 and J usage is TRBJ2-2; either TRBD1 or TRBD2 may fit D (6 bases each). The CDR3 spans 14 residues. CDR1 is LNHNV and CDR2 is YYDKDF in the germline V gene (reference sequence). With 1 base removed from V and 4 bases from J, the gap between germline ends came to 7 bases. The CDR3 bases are TGTGCCACCAGCAGAGCGGGGGCCACCGGGGAGCTGTTTTTT. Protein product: CATSRAGATGELFF.

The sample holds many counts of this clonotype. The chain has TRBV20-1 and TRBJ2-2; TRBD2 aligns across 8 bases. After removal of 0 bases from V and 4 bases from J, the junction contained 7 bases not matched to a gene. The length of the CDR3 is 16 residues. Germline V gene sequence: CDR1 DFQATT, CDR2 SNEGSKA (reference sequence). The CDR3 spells CSARDLRRGATGELFF. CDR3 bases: TGCAGTGCTAGAGATCTTAGGCGGGGGGCCACCGGGGAGCTGTTTTTT.

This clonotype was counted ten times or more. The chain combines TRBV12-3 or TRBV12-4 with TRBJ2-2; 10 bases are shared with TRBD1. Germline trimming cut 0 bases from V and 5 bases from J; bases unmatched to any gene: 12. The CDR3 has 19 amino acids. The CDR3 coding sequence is TGTGCCAGCAGTTTAGCCACTCTCCGGGAGGGACAGGGGACCGGGGAGCTGTTTTTT. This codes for CASSLATLREGQGTGELFF.

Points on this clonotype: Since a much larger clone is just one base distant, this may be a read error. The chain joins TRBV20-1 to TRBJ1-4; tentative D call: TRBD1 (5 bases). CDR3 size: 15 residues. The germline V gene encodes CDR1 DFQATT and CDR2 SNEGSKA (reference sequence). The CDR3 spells CSANGRGATNAKLFF. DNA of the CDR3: TGCAGTGCTAACGGGAGGGGAGCAACTAATGCAAAACTGTTTTTT.

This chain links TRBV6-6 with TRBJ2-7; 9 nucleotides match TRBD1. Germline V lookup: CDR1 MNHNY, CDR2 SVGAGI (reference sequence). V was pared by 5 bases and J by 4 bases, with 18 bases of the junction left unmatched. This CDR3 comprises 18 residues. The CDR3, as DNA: TGTGCCAGCAGTCCTGGGTCGACAGGGGGGATTGGGTATTACGAGCAGTACTTC. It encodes CASSPGSTGGIGYYEQYF.

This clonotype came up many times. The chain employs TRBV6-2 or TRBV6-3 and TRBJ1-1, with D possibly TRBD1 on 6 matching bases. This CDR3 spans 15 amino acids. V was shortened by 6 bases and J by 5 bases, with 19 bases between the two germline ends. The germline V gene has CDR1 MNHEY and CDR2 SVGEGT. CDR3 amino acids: CASSQTQGTRTEAFF. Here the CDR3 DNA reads TGTGCCAGCAGCCAGACACAGGGCACGAGAACTGAAGCTTTCTTT.

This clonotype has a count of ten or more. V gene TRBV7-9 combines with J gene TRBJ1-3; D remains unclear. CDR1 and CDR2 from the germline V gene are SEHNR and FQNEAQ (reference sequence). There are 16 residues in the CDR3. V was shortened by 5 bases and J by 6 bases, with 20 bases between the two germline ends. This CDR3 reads CASSPIVQARVNTIYF. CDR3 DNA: TGTGCCAGCAGCCCGATAGTTCAGGCTCGGGTAAACACCATATATTTT.